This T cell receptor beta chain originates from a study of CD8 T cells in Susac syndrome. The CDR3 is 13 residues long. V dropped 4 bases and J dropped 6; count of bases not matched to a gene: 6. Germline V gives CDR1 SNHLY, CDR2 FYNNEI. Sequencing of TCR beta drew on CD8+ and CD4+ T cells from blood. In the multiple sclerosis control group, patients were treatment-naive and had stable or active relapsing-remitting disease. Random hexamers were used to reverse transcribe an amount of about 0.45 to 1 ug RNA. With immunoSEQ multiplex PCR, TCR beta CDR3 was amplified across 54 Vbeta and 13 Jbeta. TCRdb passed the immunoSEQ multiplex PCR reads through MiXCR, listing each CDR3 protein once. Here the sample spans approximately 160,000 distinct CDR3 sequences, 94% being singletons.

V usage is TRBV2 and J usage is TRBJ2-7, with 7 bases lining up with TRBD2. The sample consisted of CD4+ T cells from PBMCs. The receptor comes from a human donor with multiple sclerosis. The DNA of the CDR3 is TGTGCCAGCAGTGGAGGCGGGAGATCCGAGCAGTACTTC. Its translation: CASSGGGRSEQYF.